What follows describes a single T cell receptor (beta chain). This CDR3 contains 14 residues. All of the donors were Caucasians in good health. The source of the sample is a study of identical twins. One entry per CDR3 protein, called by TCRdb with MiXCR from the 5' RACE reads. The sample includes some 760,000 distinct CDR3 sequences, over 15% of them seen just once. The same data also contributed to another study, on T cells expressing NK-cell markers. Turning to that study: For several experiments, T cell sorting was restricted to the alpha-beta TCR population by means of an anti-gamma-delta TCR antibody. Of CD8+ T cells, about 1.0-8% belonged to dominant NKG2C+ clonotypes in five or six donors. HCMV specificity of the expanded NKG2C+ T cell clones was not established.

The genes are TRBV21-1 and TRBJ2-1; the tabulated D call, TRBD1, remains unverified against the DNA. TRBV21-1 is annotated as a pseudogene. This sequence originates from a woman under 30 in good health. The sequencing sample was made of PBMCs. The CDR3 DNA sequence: TGTGCCAGCCCCCGCCGGGCCAGGCGTTATGAGCAGTTCTTC. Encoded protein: CASPRRARRYEQFF.